One sample yielded the 17 T cell receptor beta chains listed below, sequenced in a study of T cells after posttransplantation cyclophosphamide. Cyclophosphamide on days +3 and +4 followed busulfan-fludarabine conditioning and a marrow graft. The assay was immunoSEQ multiplex PCR, and TCRdb's table has in-frame clones only and misses some. There are approximately 40,000 clones in the sample; just under 80% occur only once, and about 8% lies in the top ten. The sample consisted of CD4+ T cells sorted from blood, taken 1,700 to 2,000 days after a stem cell transplant with posttransplant cyclophosphamide. These TCRs come from a female patient aged 35-55 years who received an allogeneic stem cell transplant from a related donor, was CMV-positive, and had no GVHD. These T cells may partly come from the graft donor.

The chain is built from TRBV18 and TRBJ1-2, with a tentative D call TRBD1 (5 bases). CDR1 is KGHSH and CDR2 is LQKENI in the germline V gene. CDR3 length equals 14 residues. V dropped 2 bases and J dropped 5 bases, with 12 bases sitting between them. The CDR3 region has the DNA TGTGCCAGCTCACCAACCGGGGGGTCTTATGGCTACACCTTC. Its translation: CASSPTGGSYGYTF.

V gene TRBV2 combines with J gene TRBJ2-2; tentative D call: TRBD2 (6 bases). CDR1 SNHLY and CDR2 FYNNEI come from the germline V gene. V was clipped by 9 bases and J by 5 bases, with 19 bases between them. The CDR3 has 15 residues. CDR3 in DNA: TGTGCCAGTAAGGTGCATAGCGGTAATACCGGGGAGCTGTTTTTT. Its translation is CASKVHSGNTGELFF.

The chain recombines TRBV10-2 with TRBJ2-2; tentative D call: TRBD2 (5 bases). The CDR3 runs to 15 residues. Germline CDR1 is WSHSY and CDR2 is SAAADI. V lost 3 bases, J lost 0 bases, and 8 bases lay in between. The CDR3 DNA reads as TGCGCCAGCAGTGATGGGGAGCCGAACACCGGGGAGCTGTTTTTT. Encoded protein: CASSDGEPNTGELFF.

The chain recombines TRBV4-1 with TRBJ1-1, with D uncertain. The CDR3 spans 13 residues. Germline CDR1 is MGHRA and CDR2 is YSYEKL. V dropped 1 base and J dropped 6 bases, with 9 bases sitting between them. CDR3 in DNA: TGCGCCAGCAGCCAAGTAGAGGGATCTGAAGCTTTCTTT. Its protein is CASSQVEGSEAFF.

Turning to this clone: Other DNA sequences in the sample encode the same CDR3. The rearrangement joins TRBV5-4 to TRBJ1-1; D is perhaps TRBD1 (5 bases). The CDR3 contains 12 residues. CDR1 and CDR2 (germline): SGHNT, YYREEE (reference sequence). V was cut by 6 bases and J by 4 bases, with 10 bases left in between. CDR3 amino acids: CASKGQSTEAFF. DNA of the CDR3: TGTGCCAGCAAGGGGCAGAGCACTGAAGCTTTCTTT.

The rearrangement joins TRBV5-1 to TRBJ2-1, with TRBD1 matching over 7 bases. Germline V gene lookup returns CDR1 SGHRS and CDR2 YFSETQ. Trimming cost V 0 bases and J 10 bases; bases outside gene matches: 4. This CDR3 is 13 amino acids long. CDR3 in amino acids: CASSLALGQEQFF. The CDR3 nucleotides read TGCGCCAGCAGCTTGGCATTGGGACAGGAGCAGTTCTTC.

The sample holds a few counts of this clone. The chain joins TRBV12-5 to TRBJ1-1, with 10 bases that match TRBD1. The trim removed 4 bases at V and 4 bases at J, leaving 18 bases unmatched. Germline CDR1 reads LGHNT; CDR2 reads FRNRAP. This CDR3 contains 19 residues. The CDR3 bases are TGTGCTAGTGGTTCGGACAGGGGGTCATCTCTTTCCCCCCCCACTGAAGCTTTCTTT. This codes for CASGSDRGSSLSPPTEAFF.

The chain couples TRBV7-8 to TRBJ2-1; 8 positions agree with TRBD2. In germline, CDR1 is SGHVS, CDR2 FQNEAQ. Trimming took 4 bases from V and 4 from J; bases not matched to a gene: 18. This CDR3 spans 19 amino acids. CDR3 in amino acids: CASSSGALGGGLSYNEQFF. The CDR3, as DNA: TGTGCCAGCAGCTCCGGGGCACTTGGCGGGGGGCTCTCTTACAATGAGCAGTTCTTC.

This sequence joins TRBV19 and TRBJ1-2, with no clear D. With 5 bases removed from V and 4 bases from J, the gap between germline ends came to 8 bases. The CDR3 loop spans 12 amino acids. From germline, CDR1 is LNHDA and CDR2 SQIVND (reference sequence). CDR3 protein: CASSFGVYGYTF. CDR3 DNA sequence: TGTGCCAGTAGTTTCGGGGTCTATGGCTACACCTTC.

The chain is built from TRBV29-1 and TRBJ2-7; D uncertain. The V gene's germline CDR1 is SQVTM and CDR2 ANQGSEA. V lost 4 bases and J 2 bases, leaving 9 bases between the germline ends. The CDR3 spans 12 residues. The CDR3 DNA follows: TGCAGCGTTGGTACAGTAGCCTACGAGCAGTACTTC. As protein: CSVGTVAYEQYF.

This rearrangement joins TRBV12-5 to TRBJ2-1; TRBD1 matches 8 bases. The V gene end was trimmed by 4 bases and the J gene end by 1 base; junction bases not matched to a gene: 6. The CDR3 length is 16 residues. Per germline, CDR1 LGHNT and CDR2 FRNRAP. The CDR3 DNA reads as TGTGCTAGTGGTTCCCTCCGGGACAGGTCCTACAATGAGCAGTTCTTC. This encodes CASGSLRDRSYNEQFF.

This clone was counted a few times. The chain employs TRBV7-8 and TRBJ1-2, with a possible D match to TRBD1 (6 bases). This CDR3 is 14 amino acids long. Trimming shortened V by 5 bases and J by 4 bases, and 14 bases separated the two germline ends. Per germline, CDR1 SGHVS and CDR2 FQNEAQ. CDR3 residues: CASSPETGGYGYTF. The CDR3 DNA reads TGTGCCAGCAGCCCAGAGACAGGTGGCTATGGCTACACCTTC.

The chain uses TRBV28 and TRBJ2-7, with TRBD1 matching 8 bases. The V gene's germline CDR1 is MDHEN and CDR2 SYDVKM. V was pared by 4 bases and J by 1 base, with 6 bases of the junction left unmatched. The CDR3 has 15 residues. CDR3: CASSWTGWGSYEQYF. The CDR3 nucleotides are TGTGCCAGCAGTTGGACAGGGTGGGGGTCCTACGAGCAGTACTTC. Looking up the rest from reference TRBV28 and TRBJ2-7 gives the full variable domain: DVKVTQSSRYLVKRTGEKVFLECVQDMDHENMFWYRQDPGLGLRLIYFSYDVKMKEKGDIPEGYSVSREKKERFSLILESASTNQTSMYLCASSWTGWGSYEQYFGPGTRLTVT.

This CDR3 reads CASTHTGGNTEAFF. The CDR3 nucleotides are TGTGCCAGTACCCATACCGGGGGGAACACTGAAGCTTTCTTT. This chain connects TRBV19 to TRBJ1-1; a possible D gene is TRBD1 (5 bases). The V end was cut by 7 bases, the J end by 1 base, with 13 bases between. The CDR3 spans 14 residues. Germline CDR1 LNHDA, CDR2 SQIVND (reference sequence).

The gene calls are TRBV10-3 and TRBJ1-3, with D maybe TRBD1 (6 bases). V shed 8 bases and J shed 8 bases, with 13 bases lying between them. CDR3 size: 12 residues. Germline CDR1 is ENHRY and CDR2 is SYGVKD. CDR3 protein: CAIQEQGYTIYF. CDR3 bases: TGTGCCATCCAAGAGCAGGGGTACACCATATATTTT.

The rearrangement uses TRBV19 and TRBJ2-6, with D possibly being TRBD1 (5 bases). V was pared by 5 bases and J by 2 bases, with 10 bases between. The CDR3 sequence is 15 residues long. CDR1 and CDR2 from the germline V gene are LNHDA and SQIVND (reference sequence). CDR3 amino acids: CASSPQGTGANVLTF. In nucleotides, the CDR3 is TGTGCCAGTAGTCCTCAGGGTACTGGGGCCAACGTCCTGACTTTC.

This sequence joins TRBV11-2 and TRBJ1-2; the D gene is possibly TRBD1 (5 bases). V shed 1 base and J shed 4 bases, with 16 bases lying between them. This CDR3 is built from 16 residues. Germline V CDR1 and CDR2: SGHAT, FQNNGV. The CDR3 loop reads CASSLATHGGLYGYTF. In DNA form, the CDR3 reads TGTGCCAGCAGCTTAGCCACCCACGGGGGACTCTATGGCTACACCTTC.